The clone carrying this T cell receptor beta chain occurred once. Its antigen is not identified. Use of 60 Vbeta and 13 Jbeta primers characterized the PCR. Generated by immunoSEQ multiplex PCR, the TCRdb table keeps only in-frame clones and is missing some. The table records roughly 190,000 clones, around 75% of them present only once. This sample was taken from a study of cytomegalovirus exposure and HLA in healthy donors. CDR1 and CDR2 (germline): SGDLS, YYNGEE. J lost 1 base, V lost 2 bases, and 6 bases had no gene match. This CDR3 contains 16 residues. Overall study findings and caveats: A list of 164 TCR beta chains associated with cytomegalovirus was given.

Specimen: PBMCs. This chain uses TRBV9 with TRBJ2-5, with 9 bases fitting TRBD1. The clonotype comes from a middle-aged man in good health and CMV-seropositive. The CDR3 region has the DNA TGTGCCAGCAGCGTTGGGACAGGGAGGGCCCAAGAGACCCAGTACTTC. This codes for CASSVGTGRAQETQYF.